Presented here are 28 T cell receptor beta chains from one specimen sequenced in a study of regulatory T cells in long-lasting Graves disease. Library construction for TCR beta used iRepertoire HTBI primers and Arm-PCR of CDR3 regions. Each CDR3 protein is one row after TCRdb ran MiXCR on the multiplex PCR reads. The repertoire consists of 400,000 to 500,000 distinct CDR3 sequences, with roughly a fifth occurring once and the leading ten covering about 13%. As for time point: persistent/refractory GD, antithyroid drugs over 5 years with positive TRAb. The TCR library was made from RNA that had been extracted from PBMCs in TRIzol. Sequencing was performed on peripheral blood mononuclear cells (PBMCs), taken when the disease was refractory, from a patient treated with antithyroid drugs. These receptors originate from a female donor with Graves disease.

There are a few counts of this clonotype. CDR3 residues: CASSLASDFYEQYF. For the CDR3, the DNA is TGCGCCAGCAGCTTGGCCTCGGACTTTTACGAGCAGTACTTC. The V call is TRBV5-1, the J call TRBJ2-7, with D possibly TRBD2 on 5 matching bases. The CDR3 sequence is 14 residues long. V lost 0 bases to trimming and J lost 4 bases, with 11 bases between them. Germline CDR1 reads SGHRS; CDR2 reads YFSETQ.

This rearrangement joins TRBV11-2 to TRBJ2-5; D is ambiguous. The V end lost 3 bases, the J end lost 6 bases, and 11 bases lay between the germline ends. This CDR3 contains 13 residues. The V gene's germline CDR1 is SGHAT and CDR2 FQNNGV. In DNA form, the CDR3 reads TGTGCCAGCAGCTTGCATCCCTGGAAGACCCAGTACTTC. As protein: CASSLHPWKTQYF.

This rearrangement joins TRBV20-1 to TRBJ2-3, with 8 bases aligning to TRBD1. J gave up 0 bases and V 0 bases, and 5 bases lay outside the gene matches. Germline V gives CDR1 DFQATT, CDR2 SNEGSKA (reference sequence). The CDR3 consists of 16 residues. CDR3 in DNA: TGCAGTGCTAGAGATCAGGGGGCAATTAGCACAGATACGCAGTATTTT. Residues: CSARDQGAISTDTQYF.

The chain carries TRBV7-9 and TRBJ2-7; 8 nucleotides match TRBD1. After removal of 3 bases from V and 5 bases from J, the junction contained 9 bases not matched to a gene. The CDR3 sequence is 15 residues long. Germline CDR1 is SEHNR and CDR2 is FQNEAQ (reference sequence). The CDR3 region is CASSFFSGGGDEQYF. In nucleotides, the CDR3 is TGTGCCAGCAGCTTTTTTTCAGGGGGCGGGGACGAGCAGTACTTC.

This clonotype occurred a few times. The chain employs TRBV3-1 and TRBJ1-4; TRBD1 agrees at 8 bases. After removal of 0 bases from V and 8 bases from J, the junction contained 5 bases not matched to a gene. There are 15 residues in the CDR3. Germline V gene data show CDR1 as LGHDT and CDR2 as YNNKEL (reference sequence). This CDR3 reads CASSQDGTGGEKLFF. DNA of the CDR3: TGTGCCAGCAGCCAAGATGGCACAGGGGGAGAAAAACTGTTTTTT. Based on the CDR3 plus reference TRBV3-1 and TRBJ1-4, the full variable domain is DTAVSQTPKYLVTQMGNDKSIKCEQNLGHDTMYWYKQDSKKFLKIMFSYNNKELIINETVPNRFSPKSPDKAHLNLHINSLELGDSAVYFCASSQDGTGGEKLFFGSGTQLSVL.

The table lists this clonotype with many counts. The genes are TRBV3-1 and TRBJ2-7; TRBD2 agrees at 9 bases. This CDR3 is 16 amino acids long. V shed 8 bases, J shed 0 bases, and the junction held 11 bases outside the gene matches. Germline CDR1 is LGHDT and CDR2 is YNNKEL (reference sequence). CDR3 region: CASSTWDSGSSYEQYF. Here the CDR3 DNA reads TGTGCCAGCTCGACGTGGGATAGCGGGAGCTCCTACGAGCAGTACTTC.

This clonotype was observed a few times. The V gene is TRBV28, the J gene TRBJ2-3, with D possibly being TRBD2 (6 bases). The CDR3 is 15 residues long. Germline CDR1 reads MDHEN; CDR2 reads SYDVKM. Trimming took off 6 bases at V and 2 bases at J, with 15 bases between the two ends. CDR3 amino acids: CASSPFGDSTDTQYF. The CDR3 nucleotides read TGTGCCAGCAGCCCCTTCGGGGACTCCACAGATACGCAGTATTTT.

This clonotype was observed a handful of times. The rearrangement joins TRBV3-1 to TRBJ1-1; D gene uncertain. V lost 0 bases, J lost 6 bases, and 11 bases lay in between. The CDR3 is 14 amino acids. Germline V CDR1 and CDR2: LGHDT, YNNKEL (reference sequence). CDR3 region: CASSQEGGYAEAFF. CDR3 coding DNA: TGTGCCAGCAGCCAAGAAGGCGGGTACGCTGAAGCTTTCTTT.

This chain links TRBV5-5 with TRBJ2-1; tentative D call: TRBD1 (7 bases). The CDR3 length is 15 residues. The V end was cut by 6 bases, the J end by 11 bases, with 24 bases between. Per germline, CDR1 SGHKS and CDR2 YYEKEE (reference sequence). The CDR3 sequence: CASKPGGSLAAKQFF. Here the CDR3 DNA reads TGTGCCAGCAAACCAGGGGGTTCATTAGCGGCTAAGCAGTTCTTC.

Many counts were recorded for this clonotype. The V and J genes are TRBV29-1 and TRBJ1-2, with no clear D. The CDR3 runs to 11 residues. Deletions cut 5 bases from V and 5 bases from J, with 9 bases between. The V gene's germline CDR1 is SQVTM and CDR2 ANQGSEA. The CDR3 is CSVRQAYGYTF. DNA for the CDR3: TGCAGCGTTCGCCAGGCTTATGGCTACACCTTC.

Remarks on this clonotype: This may be a read error: a much more frequent sequence differs by one nucleotide. In DNA, the CDR3 is TGTGCCAGCAGCCGAAGTATGAACACTGAAGCTTTCTTT. Translating gives CASSRSMNTEAFF. V gene TRBV7-9 combines with J gene TRBJ1-1; D is unclear. The germline V gene encodes CDR1 SEHNR and CDR2 FQNEAQ (reference sequence). There are 13 residues in the CDR3. Trimming pared 5 bases from V and 0 bases from J, leaving 7 bases between.

This clonotype appeared many times. The chain employs TRBV11-1 and TRBJ2-7; D is undetermined. V gave up 1 base and J gave up 0 bases, with 7 bases separating them. Per the germline V gene, CDR1 is SGHAT and CDR2 is FQDESV (reference sequence). The CDR3 covers 14 residues. CDR3 nucleotide sequence: TGTGCCAGCAGCTTAGGTGGGATCTCCTACGAGCAGTACTTC. It yields the protein CASSLGGISYEQYF.

This clonotype was seen a handful of times. The chain carries TRBV30 and TRBJ1-2, with TRBD1 matching over 9 bases. Germline V gives CDR1 GTSNPN, CDR2 SVGIG (reference sequence). This CDR3 has 14 amino acids. V lost 4 bases to trimming and J lost 3 bases; unmatched junction nucleotides: 6. The DNA of the CDR3 is TGTGCCTGGATAAACAGGGGGCGCGACTATGGCTACACCTTC. As protein: CAWINRGRDYGYTF.

This chain uses TRBV19 with TRBJ2-7; TRBD1 matches 8 bases. CDR3 length equals 14 residues. Germline CDR1 is LNHDA and CDR2 is SQIVND (reference sequence). J was trimmed by 3 bases and V by 5 bases; bases with no gene match: 6. CDR3 sequence reads: CASSAGGQGYEQYF. DNA for the CDR3: TGTGCCAGTAGTGCTGGAGGACAGGGCTACGAGCAGTACTTC.

This clonotype has ten or more counts. This chain connects TRBV30 to TRBJ2-7; 8 bases agree with TRBD2. Germline V gene lookup returns CDR1 GTSNPN and CDR2 SVGIG (reference sequence). CDR3 size: 13 residues. V lost 2 bases, J lost 2 bases, and 2 bases stayed unmatched. CDR3 sequence: CAWSSGGTYEQYF. The DNA for the CDR3 is TGTGCCTGGAGTAGCGGGGGAACCTACGAGCAGTACTTC.

This clonotype was counted ten times or more. The CDR3 DNA sequence: TGTGCCAGCAGCTTAGAATCCAGGGTAAGCGGCTACACCTTC. This sequence encodes CASSLESRVSGYTF. This chain uses TRBV13 with TRBJ1-2, with D possibly being TRBD1 (5 bases). V was pared by 1 base and J by 8 bases, with 14 bases between. This CDR3 comprises 14 residues. The germline CDR1 and CDR2 sequences are PRHDT and FYEKMQ (reference sequence). The variable domain in full, with the rest retrieved from reference TRBV13 and TRBJ1-2, is AAGVIQSPRHLIKEKRETATLKCYPIPRHDTVYWYQQGPGQDPQFLISFYEKMQSDKGSIPDRFSAQQFSDYHSELNMSSLELGDSALYFCASSLESRVSGYTFGSGTRLTVV.

This clonotype has a handful of counts. V and J are TRBV18 and TRBJ2-2; D is perhaps TRBD1 or TRBD2 (5 bases each). The CDR3 totals 15 residues. The V and J ends lost 5 bases and 4 bases respectively, with 14 bases between them. Germline V gene lookup returns CDR1 KGHSH and CDR2 LQKENI. CDR3 residues: CASSSDMGTTGELFF. CDR3 in DNA: TGTGCCAGCTCATCAGACATGGGGACCACCGGGGAGCTGTTTTTT. The full variable domain, its missing parts supplied by reference TRBV18 and TRBJ2-2, is NAGVMQNPRHLVRRRGQEARLRCSPMKGHSHVYWYRQLPEEGLKFMVYLQKENIIDESGMPKERFSAEFPKEGPSILRIQQVVRGDSAAYFCASSSDMGTTGELFFGEGSRLTVL.

This clonotype has ten or more counts. The CDR3 region has the DNA TGTGCCAGCAGCTTTTTTGCAGACCAAGGCACTGAAGCTTTCTTT. As protein: CASSFFADQGTEAFF. The V gene is TRBV5-6, the J gene TRBJ1-1, with D unclear. The CDR3 is made up of 15 amino acids. Trimming left V 2 bases short and J 4 bases short, with 15 bases between. CDR1 is SGHDT, CDR2 YYEEEE, per germline.

The V and J genes are TRBV9 and TRBJ1-3; a possible D gene is TRBD1 (5 bases). The germline gives CDR1 SGDLS, CDR2 YYNGEE. V was clipped by 3 bases and J by 0 bases, with 13 bases between them. The CDR3 loop spans 16 amino acids. CDR3 nucleotide sequence: TGTGCCAGCAGCGACAAGGCAGGGTTCTCTGGAAACACCATATATTTT. Amino acids: CASSDKAGFSGNTIYF.

A remark on this clonotype: A read error may explain this, as a much larger clone is one base away. The V gene is TRBV28, the J gene TRBJ1-6, with TRBD1 identical over 8 bases. The CDR3 is 16 residues long. Germline CDR1 is MDHEN and CDR2 is SYDVKM. The CDR3 sequence is CTSSLLPGQENSPLHF. As DNA, the CDR3 is TGTACCAGCAGTTTACTGCCGGGACAGGAAAATTCACCCCTCCACTTT.

This clonotype appeared a single time. The chain combines TRBV20-1 with TRBJ1-2; 8 bases agree with TRBD1. V lost 4 bases, J lost 9 bases, and 10 bases stayed unmatched. This CDR3 contains 13 residues. Germline V gene data show CDR1 as DFQATT and CDR2 as SNEGSKA (reference sequence). The CDR3 DNA reads as TGCAGTGCTACTCAGAAAGACAGGGGACGCTACACCTTC. Residues: CSATQKDRGRYTF.

This clonotype was counted at least ten times. Written as DNA, the CDR3 is TGTGCCAGCATCAATAGCGGTTCGTCCTACGAGCAGTACTTC. Its protein is CASINSGSSYEQYF. The V call is TRBV28, the J call TRBJ2-7; possibly TRBD2 for D (6 bases). Looked up from germline, CDR1 is MDHEN and CDR2 is SYDVKM. CDR3 length: 14 amino acids. V dropped 7 bases and J dropped 1 base, with 14 bases sitting between them.

The rearrangement joins TRBV10-3 to TRBJ1-5, with 9 bases matching TRBD1. After removal of 10 bases from V and 5 bases from J, the junction contained 9 bases not matched to a gene. CDR1 is ENHRY, CDR2 SYGVKD, per germline. This CDR3 is 14 amino acids long. CDR3 coding DNA: TGTGCCACCAAGAGGGGACAGGGAGATCAGCCCCAGCATTTT. Translated: CATKRGQGDQPQHF.

This clonotype has only a few counts. The gene calls are TRBV20-1 and TRBJ2-7; weak D call: TRBD1 (6 bases). Looked up from germline, CDR1 is DFQATT and CDR2 is SNEGSKA (reference sequence). This CDR3 contains 13 residues. The V gene lost 5 bases and the J gene lost 0 bases, with 11 bases spanning the gap. This CDR3 is CSAGRDTSYEQYF. The CDR3 DNA reads as TGCAGTGCTGGCAGGGACACCTCCTACGAGCAGTACTTC.

The sample holds one count of this clonotype. The gene calls are TRBV2 and TRBJ2-1; 7 bases align to TRBD1. Germline loops: CDR1 SNHLY, CDR2 FYNNEI. The CDR3 sequence is 15 residues long. V gave up 5 bases and J gave up 0 bases; unmatched junction bases: 4. CDR3 loop: CASSNSGGSYNEQFF. The CDR3, as DNA: TGTGCCAGCAGTAATTCAGGGGGCTCCTACAATGAGCAGTTCTTC.

Regarding this clonotype: Just one base apart from a much larger clone, this may be a read error. The conserved phenylalanine or tryptophan is not found at the CDR3 terminus, so this likely reflects a read error. The V call is TRBV2, the J call TRBJ2-7; TRBD1 matches 9 bases. V shed 6 bases and J 6 bases; nucleotides not matched to a gene: 12. The CDR3 length is 15 residues. Germline V CDR1 and CDR2: SNHLY, FYNNEI. CDR3 bases: TGTGCCAGCAGCACCGGAGGGACAGGGAACCTCGAGCAGTACTGC. It is translated as CASSTGGTGNLEQYC.

This chain uses TRBV7-3 with TRBJ1-5; no reliable D call. Trimming removed 8 bases at V and 7 bases at J, with 12 bases between. The germline CDR1 and CDR2 sequences are SGHTA and FQGTGA. The length of the CDR3 is 12 residues. The CDR3, as DNA: TGTGCCAGCGGACCCCTCGGGCAGCCCCAGCATTTT. Protein product: CASGPLGQPQHF.

There are many counts of this clonotype. V usage is TRBV19 and J usage is TRBJ1-2; D gene ambiguous. Deletions cut 8 bases from V and 1 base from J, with 8 bases between. Germline lookup yields CDR1 LNHDA and CDR2 SQIVND (reference sequence). This CDR3 is 12 amino acids long. The CDR3 spells CASANLNYGYTF. The CDR3 region has the DNA TGTGCCAGTGCTAATCTTAACTATGGCTACACCTTC.